Shown below are 8 T cell receptor beta chains from a single sample sequenced in a study of T-cell memory formation after mild COVID-19. TCRdb reprocessed the 5' RACE reads via MiXCR and lists one record per CDR3 protein. The table has 110,000 to 150,000 distinct CDR3 sequences, less than 25% seen once. Sequencing input: PBMCs or a T cell subset sorted from them (not recorded which). The source of these receptors is an adult woman who had mild COVID-19 (a few samples of this study predate the infection). Cell type and time point are not known.

Only one count was recorded for this clonotype. V and J are TRBV20-1 and TRBJ2-7, with TRBD1 matching 11 bases. The J segment lost 2 bases and the V segment lost 5 bases, leaving 5 bases of the junction unmatched. Germline V gene lookup returns CDR1 DFQATT and CDR2 SNEGSKA (reference sequence). The CDR3 consists of 14 residues. As DNA, the CDR3 is TGCAGTGCTCATCGGACAGGGGGCGCCTACGAGCAGTACTTC. Its protein product is CSAHRTGGAYEQYF.

The rearrangement links TRBV24-1 to TRBJ2-5, with a weak D call TRBD1 (5 bases). Trimming pared 1 base from V and 2 bases from J, leaving 13 bases between. Germline-derived CDR1 and CDR2 are KGHDR and SFDVKD. The CDR3 runs to 16 residues. CDR3 nucleotide sequence: TGTGCCACCAGTGATTTCCCACAGGATACTCAAGAGACCCAGTACTTC. This codes for CATSDFPQDTQETQYF.

J is TRBJ2-1 and V is TRBV7-9; D possibly corresponds to TRBD1 (5 bases). The V end was cut by 4 bases, the J end by 4 bases, with 8 bases between. The CDR3 spans 13 residues. CDR1 is SEHNR, CDR2 FQNEAQ, per germline (reference sequence). In DNA, the CDR3 is TGTGCCAGCAGCTCGACAGAATACAATGAGCAGTTCTTC. This sequence encodes CASSSTEYNEQFF.

The V and J genes are TRBV4-2 and TRBJ2-7; tentatively, D is TRBD2 (6 bases). Trimming took 0 bases from V and 3 from J, leaving 9 bases between them. Germline CDR1 LGHNA, CDR2 YNFKEQ. This CDR3 has 14 amino acids. The CDR3, as DNA: TGTGCCAGCAGCCAAGATCTGGGGGGCTACGAGCAGTACTTC. Protein sequence: CASSQDLGGYEQYF.

V gene TRBV5-1 combines with J gene TRBJ1-2; a possible D gene is TRBD1 (6 bases). Between the trimmed V and J ends, which lost 5 bases and 4 bases, there was a span of 15 bases. CDR1 is SGHRS, CDR2 YFSETQ, per germline. This CDR3 is built from 14 residues. The DNA of the CDR3 is TGCGCCAGCAGGGGGGACACCGGAGGCTATGGCTACACCTTC. Amino acids: CASRGDTGGYGYTF.

Only a few counts were recorded for this clonotype. The gene calls are TRBV11-2 and TRBJ1-1; D is unclear. The V gene lost 3 bases and the J gene lost 4 bases, with 3 bases spanning the gap. The CDR3 has 11 amino acids. CDR1 is SGHAT and CDR2 is FQNNGV in the germline V gene. The CDR3 loop reads CASSFVTEAFF. CDR3 sequence (DNA): TGTGCCAGCAGCTTCGTCACTGAAGCTTTCTTT.

The chain links TRBV7-9 to TRBJ1-2, with 12 bases matching TRBD1. Trimming cost V 2 bases and J 4 bases; bases outside gene matches: 8. CDR3 length equals 17 residues. Germline CDR1 SEHNR, CDR2 FQNEAQ (reference sequence). The CDR3, as DNA: TGTGCCAGCAGCTTAATAAGAGGGGACAGGGGGCCCTATGGCTACACCTTC. Protein sequence: CASSLIRGDRGPYGYTF.

This clonotype is medium-sized. This rearrangement joins TRBV5-1 to TRBJ1-1; a weak D match, TRBD1 (6 bases). Germline CDR1 SGHRS, CDR2 YFSETQ. CDR3 length: 18 amino acids. V was trimmed by 2 bases and J by 0 bases, leaving 20 bases between them. The CDR3, as DNA: TGCGCCAGCAGCTTTCGGGGGCCAGAACCGACCTTGAACACTGAAGCTTTCTTT. This translates into CASSFRGPEPTLNTEAFF.